This TCR beta chain was found in a study of neurological immune-mediated disorders. Specified time point: technical triplicate 2. The sorted libraries were made from approximately 960,000 CD4+ or CD8+ T cells. V lost 6 bases to trimming and J lost 4 bases, with 10 bases between them. The V gene's germline CDR1 is MNHNS and CDR2 SASEGT. The CDR3 consists of 13 residues. A single record per CDR3 protein comes from TCRdb applying MiXCR to the 5' RACE reads. The data contain 31,000 or so distinct CDR3 sequences, roughly 13% of them seen just once; the ten biggest clones take up around 5%. This clonotype was detected ten times or more.

Sample: CD4+ T cells from blood. The J gene is TRBJ1-3, the V gene TRBV6-1, with TRBD1 as a possible D gene (5 bases). This receptor was identified in a female donor with HTLV-1-associated myelopathy (HAM/TSP). In DNA, the CDR3 is TGTGCCAGCAGATCGGCAGGGGGAAACACCATATATTTT. Translated: CASRSAGGNTIYF.